Presented here are 20 T cell receptor beta chains from one specimen sequenced in a study of shared clonotypes between healthy human individuals. Profiled with immunoSEQ multiplex PCR; TCRdb holds only in-frame clones, not every one. The sample lists around 2,000,000 clones, about 92% seen once, with more than 1.5% in the top ten. Selected positively for CCR7 and CD45RO-negative, naive CD8 cells excluded terminally differentiated effector memory CD45RA+ cells. Sample: naive CD8+ T cells from PBMCs. The source of these receptors is a man aged 18 to 35 in good health. Some clones in this sample may be carry-over from other donors' samples.

There are a few counts of this clone. The CDR3: CASSEVGGARKEAFF. The CDR3 DNA sequence: TGTGCCAGCAGTGAAGTAGGGGGGGCCCGGAAGGAAGCTTTCTTT. The V and J genes are TRBV6-1 and TRBJ1-1, with a tentative D call TRBD1 (6 bases). The CDR3 runs to 15 residues. From germline, CDR1 is MNHNS and CDR2 SASEGT. V lost 1 base, J lost 8 bases, and 17 bases lay in between.

DNA for the CDR3: TGTGCCACCAGCAGGGTGATCAATGAGCAGTTCTTC. This encodes CATSRVINEQFF. V and J are TRBV15 and TRBJ2-1; unclear D gene. Germline V lookup: CDR1 LNHNV, CDR2 YYDKDF (reference sequence). The CDR3 length is 12 residues. V lost 3 bases, J lost 6 bases, and 6 bases lay in between.

V gene TRBV21-1 combines with J gene TRBJ2-7; TRBD1 is taken as the D call from the table, unchecked against the DNA. TRBV21-1 is a known pseudogene. The CDR3 has 12 amino acids. The CDR3 is CASTTHTYEQYF. In DNA form, the CDR3 reads TGTGCCAGCACCACCCACACCTACGAGCAGTACTTC.

V and J are TRBV11-2 and TRBJ2-3; no firm D call. V lost 3 bases, J lost 4 bases, and 17 bases lay in between. The CDR3 runs to 16 residues. Looked up from germline, CDR1 is SGHAT and CDR2 is FQNNGV. CDR3 loop: CASSFGPLMGPDTQYF. CDR3 coding DNA: TGTGCCAGCAGCTTTGGCCCTTTGATGGGCCCAGATACGCAGTATTTT.

This clone is a singleton in its sample. The chain links TRBV6-5 to TRBJ2-2, with D possibly being TRBD1 (5 bases). The ends were cut back, 4 bases at V and 7 bases at J, with 13 bases in the middle. This CDR3 spans 14 amino acids. From germline, CDR1 is MNHEY and CDR2 SVGAGI. Here the CDR3 reads CASSFGRANGELFF. The CDR3 nucleotides are TGTGCCAGCAGTTTCGGCAGGGCCAACGGGGAGCTGTTTTTT.

This clone was seen once. The CDR3 DNA is TGCGCCAGCAGGCCCGACAGGGAAAACACTGAAGCTTTCTTT. This translates into CASRPDRENTEAFF. This chain uses TRBV4-3 with TRBJ1-1; 7 nucleotides match TRBD1. There are 14 residues in the CDR3. The V gene's germline CDR1 is LGHNA and CDR2 YSLEER. Trimming cost V 6 bases and J 2 bases; bases outside gene matches: 6.

The chain recombines TRBV5-5 with TRBJ2-7; 10 nucleotides align to TRBD1. The CDR3 is 15 amino acids. Germline assignment: CDR1 SGHKS and CDR2 YYEKEE (reference sequence). With V trimmed by 5 bases and J by 4 bases, 9 bases remained unmatched. The CDR3 nucleotides read TGTGCCAGCAGGGCACCCGGGACAGGGGATTACGAGCAGTACTTC. Translated: CASRAPGTGDYEQYF.

V and J are TRBV18 and TRBJ2-7; TRBD1 aligns across 7 bases. The V segment lost 3 bases and the J segment 2 bases; nucleotides outside the gene matches: 7. Germline V gene data show CDR1 as KGHSH and CDR2 as LQKENI. The CDR3 consists of 15 residues. CDR3 in DNA: TGTGCCAGCTCACCGGAGACAGGGCACACCTACGAGCAGTACTTC. This sequence encodes CASSPETGHTYEQYF.

This sequence joins TRBV7-8 and TRBJ2-4, with a possible D match to TRBD1 (5 bases). The CDR3 has 13 residues. CDR1 and CDR2 from the germline V gene are SGHVS and FQNEAQ. V dropped 0 bases and J dropped 11 bases, with 11 bases sitting between them. The CDR3 DNA reads TGTGCCAGCAGCTTAGCGCAGGGAACCGTTCAGTACTTC. The encoded protein is CASSLAQGTVQYF.

This chain links TRBV7-9 with TRBJ2-4; no clear D. The germline CDR1 and CDR2 sequences are SEHNR and FQNEAQ (reference sequence). Deletions cut 5 bases from V and 5 bases from J, with 10 bases between. The CDR3 has 13 residues. The CDR3 here is CASSQYNQNIQYF. The CDR3 region has the DNA TGTGCCAGCAGCCAATACAACCAAAACATTCAGTACTTC.

This sequence joins TRBV4-2 and TRBJ2-7; the D gene could be TRBD1 or TRBD2 (5 bases each). Germline CDR1 and CDR2: LGHNA and YNFKEQ. V was shortened by 1 base and J by 3 bases, with 13 bases between the two germline ends. This CDR3 has 15 amino acids. CDR3 sequence: CASSQGKGTHYEQYF. The CDR3 bases are TGTGCCAGCAGCCAAGGGAAAGGGACCCACTACGAGCAGTACTTC.

With regard to this clone: The same CDR3 arises from other DNA sequences in this sample as well. The chain links TRBV9 to TRBJ2-7; 8 bases fit TRBD2. The CDR3 totals 14 residues. CDR1 SGDLS and CDR2 YYNGEE come from the germline V gene. V trimming: 2 bases; J trimming: 2 bases; junction bases outside the gene matches: 3. Written as DNA, the CDR3 is TGTGCCAGCAGCGTTACGGGAGGGACCTACGAGCAGTACTTC. Its protein product is CASSVTGGTYEQYF. Combining the CDR3 with reference TRBV9 and TRBJ2-7 gives the whole variable domain DSGVTQTPKHLITATGQRVTLRCSPRSGDLSVYWYQQSLDQGLQFLIQYYNGEERAKGNILERFSAQQFPDLHSELNLSSLELGDSALYFCASSVTGGTYEQYFGPGTRLTVT.

This clone appeared once. V is TRBV28 and J is TRBJ2-7, with 7 positions matching TRBD1. This CDR3 is 15 amino acids long. Trimming took 3 bases from V and 3 from J; bases not matched to a gene: 8. Germline V lookup: CDR1 MDHEN, CDR2 SYDVKM. The DNA of the CDR3 is TGTGCCAGCAGTTTCCGAACAGGGGTGGGCTACGAGCAGTACTTC. As protein: CASSFRTGVGYEQYF.

This chain uses TRBV29-1 with TRBJ2-5; a possible D gene is TRBD1 (5 bases). Germline-derived CDR1 and CDR2 are SQVTM and ANQGSEA. V lost 2 bases, J lost 7 bases, and 11 bases lay in between. The CDR3 spans 12 residues. CDR3: CSVETGPRTQYF. CDR3 bases: TGCAGCGTTGAAACAGGTCCTAGGACCCAGTACTTC.

In DNA, the CDR3 is TGTGCCAGCAGCTTAAGTACTAGCGGGAGGACAGGGAGAGAGACCCAGTACTTC. It specifies CASSLSTSGRTGRETQYF. V is TRBV11-2 and J is TRBJ2-5; 12 bases are a match to TRBD2. Germline lookup yields CDR1 SGHAT and CDR2 FQNNGV. The CDR3 loop spans 18 amino acids. V lost 2 bases and J lost 4; bases outside the gene matches: 11. The variable domain in full, with the rest retrieved from reference TRBV11-2 and TRBJ2-5, is EAGVAQSPRYKIIEKRQSVAFWCNPISGHATLYWYQQILGQGPKLLIQFQNNGVVDDSQLPKDRFSAERLKGVDSTLKIQPAKLEDSAVYLCASSLSTSGRTGRETQYFGPGTRLLVL.

The chain joins TRBV5-4 to TRBJ2-5, with 8 bases that match TRBD2. CDR1 and CDR2 (germline): SGHNT, YYREEE (reference sequence). The CDR3 extends over 15 amino acids. V gave up 0 bases and J gave up 5 bases; unmatched junction bases: 6. The DNA for the CDR3 is TGTGCCAGCAGCTTGGCGGGAGGGCCGTGGGAGACCCAGTACTTC. Its protein is CASSLAGGPWETQYF.

This sequence joins TRBV5-1 and TRBJ2-3, with D tentatively TRBD2 (6 bases). The germline V gene has CDR1 SGHRS and CDR2 YFSETQ. The V end lost 4 bases, the J end lost 1 base, and 16 bases lay between the germline ends. This CDR3 has 16 amino acids. CDR3 amino acids: CASSPSLGRGTDTQYF. CDR3 nucleotides: TGCGCCAGCAGCCCGAGCCTCGGGAGAGGCACAGATACGCAGTATTTT.

This sequence joins TRBV4-1 and TRBJ1-1; D remains ambiguous. V lost 6 bases, J lost 9 bases, and 23 bases lay in between. CDR3 length: 15 amino acids. CDR1 is MGHRA and CDR2 is YSYEKL in the germline V gene. The chain's CDR3 is CASSPPSGAGIKAFF. CDR3 nucleotides: TGCGCCAGCAGTCCCCCTTCAGGTGCCGGGATTAAAGCTTTCTTT.

The V gene is TRBV6-6, the J gene TRBJ2-3; 9 positions agree with TRBD2. The CDR3 contains 15 residues. V shed 7 bases, J shed 2 bases, and the junction held 7 bases outside the gene matches. CDR1 is MNHNY, CDR2 SVGAGI, per germline (reference sequence). This chain's CDR3 is CASTSTSGITDTQYF. The CDR3 nucleotides are TGTGCCAGCACTTCGACTAGCGGCATCACAGATACGCAGTATTTT.

V is TRBV15 and J is TRBJ2-2; 9 nucleotides line up with TRBD1. The CDR3 totals 16 residues. The V and J ends lost 3 bases and 4 bases, in that order; junction bases with no gene match: 6. Per the germline V gene, CDR1 is LNHNV and CDR2 is YYDKDF (reference sequence). The CDR3 region has the DNA TGTGCCACCAGCAGCCCTTACAGGGGGCCCACCGGGGAGCTGTTTTTT. Its protein product is CATSSPYRGPTGELFF.